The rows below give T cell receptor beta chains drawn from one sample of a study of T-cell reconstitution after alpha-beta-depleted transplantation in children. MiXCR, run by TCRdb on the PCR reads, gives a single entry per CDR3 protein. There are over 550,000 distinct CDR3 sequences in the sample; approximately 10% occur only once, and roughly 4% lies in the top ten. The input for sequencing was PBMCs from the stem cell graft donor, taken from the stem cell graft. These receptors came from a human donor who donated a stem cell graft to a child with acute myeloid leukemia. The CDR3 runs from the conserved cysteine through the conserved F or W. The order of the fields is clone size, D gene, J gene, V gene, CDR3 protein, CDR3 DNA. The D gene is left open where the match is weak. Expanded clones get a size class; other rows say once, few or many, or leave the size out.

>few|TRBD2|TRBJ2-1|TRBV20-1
CSARLAGGEKQFF
TGCAGTGCTAGATTAGCGGGAGGCGAAAAGCAGTTCTTC
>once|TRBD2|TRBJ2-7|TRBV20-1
CSARGGNALFGTSGSYEQYF
TGCAGTGCTAGAGGCGGGAACGCCCTATTCGGGACTAGCGGGAGCTACGAGCAGTACTTC
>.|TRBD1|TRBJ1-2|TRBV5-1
CASSLAWDSRSYGYTF
TGCGCCAGCAGCTTGGCCTGGGACAGCCGAAGTTATGGCTACACCTTC
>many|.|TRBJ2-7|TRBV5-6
CASSLGPNSYEQYF
TGTGCCAGCAGCTTGGGCCCAAACTCCTACGAGCAGTACTTC
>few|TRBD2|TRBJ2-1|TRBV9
CASSALRTSGSHEQFF
TGTGCCAGCAGCGCCCTCAGGACTAGCGGGAGTCACGAGCAGTTCTTC
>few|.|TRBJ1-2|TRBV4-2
CASSQEDGPSDGYTF
TGTGCCAGCAGCCAAGAGGACGGCCCTAGTGATGGCTACACCTTC
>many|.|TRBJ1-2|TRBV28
CASSSSYGYTF
.
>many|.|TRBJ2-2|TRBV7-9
CASSYLQAGGTGELFF
TGTGCCAGCAGCTACCTACAGGCCGGGGGCACCGGGGAGCTGTTTTTT
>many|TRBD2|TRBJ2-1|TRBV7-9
CASSLRLAPYNEQFF
TGTGCCAGCAGCCTCAGACTAGCGCCGTACAATGAGCAGTTCTTC
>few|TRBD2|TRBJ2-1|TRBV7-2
CASSLGSGSHNEQFF
TGTGCCAGCAGCTTAGGTAGCGGGAGCCACAATGAGCAGTTCTTC
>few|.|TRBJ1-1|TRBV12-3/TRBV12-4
CASSLRYEAFF
TGTGCCAGCAGCCTGAGGTATGAAGCTTTCTTT
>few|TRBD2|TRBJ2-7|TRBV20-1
CSARYGTSGREQYF
TGCAGTGCTAGATACGGTACTAGCGGCCGCGAGCAGTACTTC
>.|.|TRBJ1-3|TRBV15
CATSREIKAAGNTIYF
TGTGCCACCAGCAGAGAAATCAAGGCGGCGGGAAACACCATATATTTT
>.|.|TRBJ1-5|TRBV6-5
CASSYFPSQPQHF
TGTGCCAGCAGTTACTTCCCCAGTCAGCCCCAGCATTTT
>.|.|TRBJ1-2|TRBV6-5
CASSYGWDTNYGYTF
TGTGCCAGCAGTTACGGTTGGGACACTAACTATGGCTACACCTTC
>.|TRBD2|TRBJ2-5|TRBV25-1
CASSEYGGVRAQYF
TGTGCCAGCAGTGAATATGGGGGGGTACGGGCCCAGTACTTC
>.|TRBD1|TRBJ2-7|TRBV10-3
CAISQPGQTREQYF
TGTGCCATCAGTCAGCCGGGACAGACCCGGGAGCAGTACTTC
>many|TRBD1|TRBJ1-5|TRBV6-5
CASSYSGQGNQPQHF
TGTGCCAGCAGTTACTCGGGACAGGGAAATCAGCCCCAGCATTTT
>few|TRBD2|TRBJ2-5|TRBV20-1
CSAPPGLALETQYF
TGCAGTGCTCCCCCGGGACTAGCGCTCGAGACCCAGTACTTC
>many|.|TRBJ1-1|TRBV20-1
CSARSSGGGEAFF
TGCAGTGCTAGATCCTCCGGGGGGGGTGAAGCTTTCTTT
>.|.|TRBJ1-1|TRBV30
CAWSVVGRTEAFF
TGTGCCTGGAGTGTTGTGGGGAGGACTGAAGCTTTCTTT
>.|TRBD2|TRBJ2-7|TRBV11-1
CASSHGGLARVGEQYF
TGTGCCAGCAGCCACGGTGGACTAGCGAGAGTGGGTGAGCAGTACTTC
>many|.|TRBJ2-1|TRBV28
CASKDNEQFF
TGTGCCAGCAAGGACAATGAGCAGTTCTTC
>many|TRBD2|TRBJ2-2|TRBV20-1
CSARVGGRSTGELFF
TGCAGTGCTAGAGTGGGCGGGAGATCTACCGGGGAGCTGTTTTTT
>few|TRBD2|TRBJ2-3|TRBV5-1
CASSLGWSSGTTDTQYF
TGCGCCAGCAGCTTGGGTTGGTCTAGCGGGACCACAGATACGCAGTATTTT